The 9 T cell receptor beta chains below all came from one sample that was sequenced in a study of T-cell reconstitution after alpha-beta-depleted transplantation in children (dated by TCRdb to 2015 to 2016). Library preparation was by PCR. Reads for this sample came from an Illumina HiSeq 2500. Molecular barcoding was employed in the preparation of TCR libraries, with unique molecular identifiers being used to normalize TCRbeta repertoire quantification. TCRdb trimmed public reads at Q25 via fastp, called clones via MiXCR and kept in-frame beta chains. One record per CDR3 amino acid sequence lists the most common genes and DNA. A total of approximately 510,000 distinct CDR3 sequences appear in this sample, around 17% of them only once. The ten largest clones add up to roughly 3.3% of the sample. Source: PBMCs from the stem cell graft donor, taken from the stem cell graft. Receptors were obtained from a human donor who donated a stem cell graft to a child with acute lymphoblastic leukemia.

The rearrangement joins TRBV20-1 to TRBJ1-2; D may be TRBD1 (5 bases). Germline V gene lookup returns CDR1 DFQATT and CDR2 SNEGSKA (reference sequence). The CDR3 length is 11 residues. In nucleotides, the CDR3 is TGCAGGTCCCAGGGTTCGGCTGGCTACACCTTC. This gives the protein CRSQGSAGYTF.

This clonotype came up a few times. J is TRBJ2-1 and V is TRBV6-5, with D perhaps matching TRBD2 (5 bases). CDR1 and CDR2 from the germline V gene are MNHEY and SVGAGI. This CDR3 is 15 amino acids long. The ends were cut back, 4 bases at V and 5 bases at J, with 15 bases in the middle. The CDR3 DNA reads as TGTGCCAGCAGTTTCTTTGGCTCCGGGGACAATGAGCAGTTCTTC. Its translation: CASSFFGSGDNEQFF.

There are a few counts of this clonotype. The rearrangement links TRBV12-3 or TRBV12-4 to TRBJ1-1; D not resolved. The CDR3 contains 16 residues. V was clipped by 4 bases and J by 0 bases, with 15 bases between them. For the CDR3, the DNA is TGTGCCAGCAGTTCCTTCGGGAGCAGCATGAACACTGAAGCTTTCTTT. It specifies CASSSFGSSMNTEAFF.

This sequence joins TRBV2 and TRBJ1-1; 7 nucleotides align to TRBD1. The germline V gene has CDR1 SNHLY and CDR2 FYNNEI. This CDR3 has 14 residues. V gave up 10 bases and J gave up 1 base; unmatched junction bases: 9. CDR3 nucleotide sequence: TGTGCCACCAGGGGGGAGAGCGGGAACACTGAAGCTTTCTTT. It is translated as CATRGESGNTEAFF.

This clonotype was observed at least ten times. The V gene is TRBV10-3, the J gene TRBJ2-7; 8 bases agree with TRBD2. Per the germline V gene, CDR1 is ENHRY and CDR2 is SYGVKD. The CDR3 loop spans 14 amino acids. The V gene end was trimmed by 6 bases and the J gene end by 2 bases; junction bases not matched to a gene: 6. The CDR3 here is CAISSGLEAYEQYF. In nucleotides, the CDR3 is TGTGCCATCAGCTCGGGACTAGAGGCCTACGAGCAGTACTTC.

CDR3 sequence reads: CASASGAGAKNIQYF. CDR3 sequence (DNA): TGCGCCAGCGCCAGCGGAGCCGGGGCCAAAAACATTCAGTACTTC. This chain joins TRBV5-1 and TRBJ2-4; D possibly corresponds to TRBD2 (5 bases). The V and J ends lost 7 bases and 1 base respectively, with 15 bases between them. The CDR3 is made up of 15 amino acids. Germline loops: CDR1 SGHRS, CDR2 YFSETQ.

This chain links TRBV7-9 with TRBJ2-4, with unresolved D. The germline gives CDR1 SEHNR, CDR2 FQNEAQ (reference sequence). This CDR3 is built from 13 residues. V was cut by 0 bases and J by 5 bases, with 5 bases left in between. The CDR3 spells CASSLAKENIQYF. CDR3 coding DNA: TGTGCCAGCAGCTTAGCGAAGGAAAACATTCAGTACTTC.

This clonotype has a handful of counts. The chain has TRBV12-3 or TRBV12-4 and TRBJ2-1; 8 bases are a match to TRBD2. The CDR3 is made up of 15 amino acids. J lost 7 bases, V lost 5 bases, and 10 bases had no gene match. CDR3 loop: CASSPGLAFANEQFF. CDR3 nucleotide sequence: TGTGCCAGCAGTCCCGGACTAGCATTCGCTAATGAGCAGTTCTTC.

The V gene is TRBV27, the J gene TRBJ2-7, with TRBD2 identical over 13 bases. V gave up 5 bases and J gave up 3 bases; unmatched junction bases: 7. Germline-derived CDR1 and CDR2 are MNHEY and SMNVEV (reference sequence). The CDR3 is 16 amino acids. The CDR3 DNA sequence: TGTGCCAGCAGTCTGAGGACTAGCGGGAGATACTACGAGCAGTACTTC. It yields the protein CASSLRTSGRYYEQYF.